Each of the 19 T cell receptor beta chains below was sequenced from the same sample in a study of high-grade serous ovarian cancer treatment subgroups. Tumor tissue was taken before any definitive surgery or chemotherapy was given. Produced via immunoSEQ multiplex PCR; TCRdb's table is partial and in-frame only. The sample gives nearly 15,000 clones, about 90% of which show up once; about 6.3% is in the top ten. The sequenced sample was tumor tissue. These receptors came from a human donor with high-grade serous ovarian cancer.

V gene TRBV18 combines with J gene TRBJ1-6; 7 bases agree with TRBD1. Per the germline V gene, CDR1 is KGHSH and CDR2 is LQKENI. The V and J ends lost 1 base and 10 bases, in that order; junction bases with no gene match: 7. The CDR3 has 15 residues. The CDR3 spells CASSPLKGAESPLHF. CDR3 DNA: TGTGCCAGCTCACCACTTAAGGGGGCAGAATCACCCCTCCACTTT.

V and J are TRBV29-1 and TRBJ2-5, with TRBD1 matching 7 bases. The germline gives CDR1 SQVTM, CDR2 ANQGSEA. The CDR3 sequence is 14 residues long. V gave up 4 bases and J gave up 5 bases; unmatched junction bases: 10. CDR3 nucleotide sequence: TGCAGCGTTGGGGCCCGGGACAGAGGGGAGACCCAGTACTTC. Protein sequence: CSVGARDRGETQYF.

The chain combines TRBV6-5 with TRBJ1-6; the match to TRBD1 covers 10 bases. Trimming cost V 6 bases and J 9 bases; bases outside gene matches: 2. The CDR3 has 13 amino acids. Germline assignment: CDR1 MNHEY and CDR2 SVGAGI. The CDR3 coding sequence is TGTGCCAGCAGATGGACAGGGGGTTCACCCCTCCACTTT. Amino acid sequence: CASRWTGGSPLHF.

The chain employs TRBV6-6 and TRBJ1-2; no reliable D call. V gave up 0 bases and J gave up 5 bases, with 7 bases separating them. Germline CDR1 reads MNHNY; CDR2 reads SVGAGI (reference sequence). The CDR3 spans 13 residues. The CDR3 DNA is TGTGCCAGCAGTTACTCCGATAGGTATGGCTACACCTTC. This sequence encodes CASSYSDRYGYTF.

Relative to its sample, this clone is medium-sized. The chain links TRBV5-1 to TRBJ1-1; D not resolved. CDR1 and CDR2 from the germline V gene are SGHRS and YFSETQ. V was trimmed by 2 bases and J by 0 bases, leaving 8 bases between them. This CDR3 contains 14 residues. The CDR3 DNA sequence: TGCGCCAGCAGCTTAGGAGACATGAACACTGAAGCTTTCTTT. It encodes CASSLGDMNTEAFF.

The CDR3 bases are TGTGCCAGCAGTGCTACAGGTCACGGCACAGATACGCAGTATTTT. This encodes CASSATGHGTDTQYF. The V gene is TRBV6-4, the J gene TRBJ2-3; maybe TRBD1 (5 bases). Germline assignment: CDR1 MRHNA and CDR2 SNTAGT. CDR3 size: 15 residues. Trimming shortened V by 4 bases and J by 1 base, and 12 bases separated the two germline ends.

The chain recombines TRBV5-1 with TRBJ2-1, with 7 bases aligning to TRBD2. The V segment lost 2 bases and the J segment 0 bases; nucleotides outside the gene matches: 5. The germline V gene has CDR1 SGHRS and CDR2 YFSETQ. CDR3 length: 16 residues. Written as DNA, the CDR3 is TGCGCCAGCAGCTTCGATTCGGGGGGCTCCTACAATGAGCAGTTCTTC. Amino acid sequence: CASSFDSGGSYNEQFF.

The chain has TRBV5-4 and TRBJ2-7, with 9 positions matching TRBD2. Germline V lookup: CDR1 SGHNT, CDR2 YYREEE (reference sequence). After removal of 9 bases from V and 2 bases from J, the junction contained 6 bases not matched to a gene. This CDR3 is 13 amino acids long. CDR3 protein: CATNIAGAYEQYF. CDR3 bases: TGTGCCACCAACATAGCGGGGGCCTACGAGCAGTACTTC.

The chain combines TRBV5-3 with TRBJ2-4; D may be TRBD2 (6 bases). TRBV5-3 belongs to the ORF category, with a function that is uncertain. The V end lost 7 bases, the J end lost 0 bases, and 11 bases lay between the germline ends. The CDR3 extends over 14 amino acids. CDR3: CARGGNLAKNIQYF. In DNA form, the CDR3 reads TGTGCCAGAGGGGGGAACTTAGCCAAAAACATTCAGTACTTC.

The chain links TRBV27 to TRBJ2-3; the match to TRBD2 covers 14 bases. V was clipped by 7 bases and J by 4 bases; unmatched bases: 4. This CDR3 has 15 amino acids. Germline values: CDR1 MNHEY, CDR2 SMNVEV (reference sequence). The DNA of the CDR3 is TGTGCCAGCATGACTAGCGGGGGGGCCGCAGATACGCAGTATTTT. Protein sequence: CASMTSGGAADTQYF.

The chain carries TRBV30 and TRBJ1-4; no clear D gene. The CDR3 spans 14 residues. Between the trimmed V and J ends, which lost 3 bases and 1 base, there was a span of 9 bases. From germline, CDR1 is GTSNPN and CDR2 SVGIG (reference sequence). The CDR3 sequence: CAWRPLGTNEKLFF. In DNA form, the CDR3 reads TGTGCCTGGAGACCCCTGGGAACTAATGAAAAACTGTTTTTT.

The rearrangement uses TRBV6-4 and TRBJ2-7, with D uncertain. CDR1 and CDR2 from the germline V gene are MRHNA and SNTAGT. This CDR3 has 16 residues. Trimming stripped 3 bases from V and 0 bases from J, with 15 bases between. The CDR3 nucleotides read TGTGCCAGCAGTGATGACTGGCAGGTAAGCTCCTACGAGCAGTACTTC. Encoded protein: CASSDDWQVSSYEQYF.

This clone was seen only a few times. CDR3 sequence reads: CASSWSQRGDYNEQFF. The CDR3 DNA is TGTGCCAGCAGCTGGAGCCAGCGGGGGGACTACAATGAGCAGTTCTTC. The rearrangement uses TRBV5-4 and TRBJ2-1; 9 bases align to TRBD2. This CDR3 has 16 residues. Trimming took 3 bases from V and 3 from J; bases not matched to a gene: 7. Germline V gene sequence: CDR1 SGHNT, CDR2 YYREEE (reference sequence).

This clone was picked up a small number of times. V usage is TRBV18 and J usage is TRBJ1-6; possible D gene TRBD1, 6 bases. This CDR3 region has 14 residues. Trimming cost V 2 bases and J 6 bases, with 8 bases left between them. Germline lookup yields CDR1 KGHSH and CDR2 LQKENI. The CDR3 loop reads CASSPGTTNSPLHF. DNA of the CDR3: TGTGCCAGCTCACCAGGGACAACTAATTCACCCCTCCACTTT.

The rearrangement joins TRBV5-1 to TRBJ2-7; D possibly corresponds to TRBD1 (6 bases). Trimming shortened V by 3 bases and J by 6 bases, and 13 bases separated the two germline ends. The CDR3 length is 13 residues. Germline CDR1 and CDR2: SGHRS and YFSETQ. CDR3 in amino acids: CASSSGDFLEQYF. As DNA, the CDR3 is TGCGCCAGCAGCTCAGGGGATTTCCTCGAGCAGTACTTC.

This chain connects TRBV11-3 to TRBJ2-1, with 9 nucleotides matching TRBD2. With V trimmed by 4 bases and J by 2 bases, 6 bases remained unmatched. Germline V CDR1 and CDR2: SGHNT, YENEEA. The CDR3 sequence is 16 residues long. This chain's CDR3 is CASSSLAGSAYNEQFF. CDR3 DNA sequence: TGTGCCAGCAGCTCCCTAGCGGGGAGTGCCTACAATGAGCAGTTCTTC.

This clone showed up just a few times. The rearrangement uses TRBV7-9 and TRBJ1-1, with TRBD1 identical over 10 bases. Per germline, CDR1 SEHNR and CDR2 FQNEAQ (reference sequence). V lost 1 base, J lost 9 bases, and 5 bases stayed unmatched. The CDR3 covers 14 residues. The CDR3 region is CASSLEDRGGKAFF. The CDR3 nucleotides are TGTGCCAGCAGCTTAGAGGACAGGGGGGGGAAAGCTTTCTTT.

The chain is built from TRBV2 and TRBJ2-2; a weak D match, TRBD1 (5 bases). V dropped 6 bases and J dropped 13 bases, with 15 bases sitting between them. The CDR3 has 12 amino acids. Germline V gene data show CDR1 as SNHLY and CDR2 as FYNNEI. The CDR3 spells CASSRSPRALFF. CDR3 DNA: TGTGCCAGCAGCAGGTCCCCCAGGGCGCTGTTTTTT.

The chain links TRBV5-4 to TRBJ1-2, with 9 bases lining up with TRBD1. The ends lost 0 bases at V and 7 bases at J; junction bases unmatched: 1. Germline V CDR1 and CDR2: SGHNT, YYREEE (reference sequence). The CDR3 is made up of 13 amino acids. CDR3 amino acids: CASSLGTGAGYTF. CDR3 coding DNA: TGTGCCAGCAGCTTGGGGACAGGGGCTGGCTACACCTTC.